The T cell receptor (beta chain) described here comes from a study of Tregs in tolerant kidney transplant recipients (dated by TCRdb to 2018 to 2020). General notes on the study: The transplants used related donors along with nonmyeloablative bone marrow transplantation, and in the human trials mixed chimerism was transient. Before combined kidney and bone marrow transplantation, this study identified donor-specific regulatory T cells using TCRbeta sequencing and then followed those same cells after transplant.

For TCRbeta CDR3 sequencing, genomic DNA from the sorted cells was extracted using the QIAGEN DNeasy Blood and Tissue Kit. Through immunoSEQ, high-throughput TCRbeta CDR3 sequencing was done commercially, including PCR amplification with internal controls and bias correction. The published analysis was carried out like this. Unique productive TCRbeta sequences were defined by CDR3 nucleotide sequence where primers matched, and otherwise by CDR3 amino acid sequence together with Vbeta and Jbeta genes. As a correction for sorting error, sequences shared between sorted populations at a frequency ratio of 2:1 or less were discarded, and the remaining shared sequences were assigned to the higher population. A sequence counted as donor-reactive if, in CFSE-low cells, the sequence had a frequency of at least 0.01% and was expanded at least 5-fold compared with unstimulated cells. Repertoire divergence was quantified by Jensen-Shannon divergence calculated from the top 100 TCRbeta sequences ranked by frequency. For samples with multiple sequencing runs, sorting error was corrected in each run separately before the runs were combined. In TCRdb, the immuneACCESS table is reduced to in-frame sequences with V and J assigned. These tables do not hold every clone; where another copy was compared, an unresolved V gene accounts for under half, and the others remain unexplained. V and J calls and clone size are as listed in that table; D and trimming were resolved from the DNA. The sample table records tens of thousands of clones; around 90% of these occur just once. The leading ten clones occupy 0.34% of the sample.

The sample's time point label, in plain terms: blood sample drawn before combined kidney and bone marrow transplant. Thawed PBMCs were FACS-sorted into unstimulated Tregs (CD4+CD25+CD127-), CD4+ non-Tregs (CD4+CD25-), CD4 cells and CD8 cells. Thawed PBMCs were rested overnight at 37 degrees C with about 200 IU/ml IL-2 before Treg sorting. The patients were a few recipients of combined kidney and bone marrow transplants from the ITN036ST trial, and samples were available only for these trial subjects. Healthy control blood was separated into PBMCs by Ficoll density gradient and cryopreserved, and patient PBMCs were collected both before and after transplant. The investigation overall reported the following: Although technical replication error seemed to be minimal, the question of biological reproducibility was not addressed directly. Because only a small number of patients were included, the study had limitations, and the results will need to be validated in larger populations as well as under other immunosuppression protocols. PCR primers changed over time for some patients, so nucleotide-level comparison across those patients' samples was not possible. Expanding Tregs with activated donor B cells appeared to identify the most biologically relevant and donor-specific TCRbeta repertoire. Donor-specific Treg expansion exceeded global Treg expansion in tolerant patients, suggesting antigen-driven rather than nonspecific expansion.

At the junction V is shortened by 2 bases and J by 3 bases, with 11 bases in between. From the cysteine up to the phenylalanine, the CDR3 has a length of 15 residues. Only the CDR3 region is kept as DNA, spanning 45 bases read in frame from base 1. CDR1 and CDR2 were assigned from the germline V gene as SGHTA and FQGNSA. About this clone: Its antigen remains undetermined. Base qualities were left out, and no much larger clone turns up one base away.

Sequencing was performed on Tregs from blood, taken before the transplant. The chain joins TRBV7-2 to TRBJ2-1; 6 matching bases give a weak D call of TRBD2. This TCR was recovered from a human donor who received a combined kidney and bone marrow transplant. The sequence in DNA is TGTGCCAGCAGCTTAATGGGGGAGGTCTACAATGAGCAGTTCTTC. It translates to CASSLMGEVYNEQFF.